The clone carrying this T cell receptor beta chain has a handful of counts. The target antigen is unknown. Each patient with chemo-refractory metastatic non-small-cell lung cancer was treated with focal radiation plus CTLA-4 blockade using ipilimumab. These data belong to a study of radiotherapy plus CTLA-4 blockade in lung cancer. The study's findings and limits: Radiotherapy plus ipilimumab was followed by expansion in blood of tumor-derived TCR clones. Together with interferon-beta, which increased in serum after radiation, early dynamic changes in blood T cell clones were reportedly the best predictors of response.

Trimming cost V 7 bases and J 2 bases; bases outside gene matches: 11. Germline V gene lookup returns CDR1 MDHEN and CDR2 SYDVKM. The CDR3 covers 17 residues. Using immunoSEQ multiplex PCR, the repertoire was profiled, and TCRdb retains in-frame clones only, with some absent. The data show about 94,000 clones, roughly 80% seen once. The sequence was obtained from a human donor with non-small cell lung cancer that progressed on radiotherapy plus ipilimumab. The chain recombines TRBV28 with TRBJ2-5; TRBD2 matches at 12 bases. The source was peripheral blood, collected from a patient treated with radiotherapy plus ipilimumab. The DNA for the CDR3 is TGTGCCAGCAAAACTGCGGGACTAGCGGGTGCACAAGAGACCCAGTACTTC. It encodes CASKTAGLAGAQETQYF.